The present entry profiles one TCR beta chain with its context. Sequencing was performed with immunoSEQ multiplex PCR; in TCRdb, only in-frame clones are kept and a portion is missing. The sample has roughly 40,000 clones, about two thirds seen once; the top ten hold less than 4%. Germline V CDR1 and CDR2: SSHAT, FNYEAQ (reference sequence). The CDR3 runs to 14 residues. Relapse was seen in all patients after autologous stem cell transplantation, and brentuximab vedotin exposure was variable. The record originates from a study of PD-1 blockade in classical Hodgkin lymphoma. The V gene is TRBV7-7, the J gene TRBJ2-1; maybe TRBD2 (5 bases). Sequencing was performed on peripheral blood mononuclear cells (PBMCs), taken at baseline. This TCR came from a human donor with classical Hodgkin lymphoma. CDR3 region: CATRSLAQGNEQFF. Here the CDR3 DNA reads TGTGCTACTAGATCCTTAGCCCAAGGCAATGAGCAGTTCTTC.